Below are 12 T cell receptor beta chains sequenced from a single sample in a study of cytomegalovirus exposure and HLA in healthy donors. Only in-frame clones appear in the TCRdb table, and some are missing; sequencing was by immunoSEQ multiplex PCR. The data show around 250,000 clones, 90% seen once. The sequenced sample consisted of PBMCs. The receptor source for this set is a young woman in good health and CMV-seronegative.

The genes are TRBV9 and TRBJ1-1; no reliable D call. The CDR3 runs 14 residues. V lost 0 bases and J lost 8, with 14 bases in between. Per germline, CDR1 SGDLS and CDR2 YYNGEE. The CDR3 sequence: CASSVEVEVPEAFF. The CDR3 region has the DNA TGTGCCAGCAGCGTAGAAGTCGAGGTTCCCGAAGCTTTCTTT.

This rearrangement joins TRBV7-2 to TRBJ1-1, with D unresolved. The CDR3 totals 13 residues. Germline values: CDR1 SGHTA, CDR2 FQGNSA. The V gene lost 5 bases and the J gene lost 4 bases, with 11 bases spanning the gap. DNA of the CDR3: TGTGCCAGCAGCCCAACAGTTAGCACTGAAGCTTTCTTT. Residues: CASSPTVSTEAFF.

The chain uses TRBV7-9 and TRBJ1-1; D remains unclear. V shed 3 bases and J shed 3 bases, with 5 bases lying between them. Germline V gene lookup returns CDR1 SEHNR and CDR2 FQNEAQ (reference sequence). CDR3 length: 12 residues. The CDR3 reads CASSFRDTEAFF. The CDR3 nucleotides are TGTGCCAGCAGCTTCCGGGACACTGAAGCTTTCTTT.

The CDR3 loop reads CASSDRDSNQPQHF. CDR3 sequence (DNA): TGTGCCAGCAGTGACAGGGATAGCAATCAGCCCCAGCATTTT. The J gene is TRBJ1-5, the V gene TRBV2; the D gene is possibly TRBD1 (5 bases). Per germline, CDR1 SNHLY and CDR2 FYNNEI. V was clipped by 3 bases and J by 0 bases, with 6 bases between them. CDR3 length: 14 residues. Variable domain in full (rest from reference TRBV2 and TRBJ1-5): EPEVTQTPSHQVTQMGQEVILRCVPISNHLYFYWYRQILGQKVEFLVSFYNNEISEKSEIFDDQFSVERPDGSNFTLKIRSTKLEDSAMYFCASSDRDSNQPQHFGDGTRLSIL.

This clone occurred once. This chain links TRBV6-1 with TRBJ1-5; 8 positions match TRBD1. Germline trimming cut 0 bases from V and 4 bases from J; bases unmatched to any gene: 2. From germline, CDR1 is MNHNS and CDR2 SASEGT. CDR3 length: 15 amino acids. The CDR3 is CASSEAQGVNQPQHF. CDR3 DNA sequence: TGTGCCAGCAGTGAAGCACAGGGGGTTAATCAGCCCCAGCATTTT.

This clone was found a few times. The chain recombines TRBV7-9 with TRBJ2-6; D unresolved. The CDR3 length is 15 residues. V was cut by 7 bases and J by 1 base, with 11 bases left in between. Per germline, CDR1 SEHNR and CDR2 FQNEAQ (reference sequence). The CDR3 region is CASNSQSSGANVLTF. In nucleotides, the CDR3 is TGTGCCAGCAACAGTCAGAGTTCTGGGGCCAACGTCCTGACTTTC.

The chain employs TRBV4-1 and TRBJ1-2; TRBD1 matches 11 bases. Germline V gene sequence: CDR1 MGHRA, CDR2 YSYEKL. J was trimmed by 7 bases and V by 1 base; bases with no gene match: 2. CDR3 length: 14 amino acids. CDR3 region: CASSQGTGGFGYTF. The CDR3 DNA is TGCGCCAGCAGCCAAGGGACAGGGGGCTTTGGCTACACCTTC.

The V gene is TRBV29-1, the J gene TRBJ1-2; D unclear. CDR1 and CDR2 from the germline V gene are SQVTM and ANQGSEA. V dropped 8 bases and J dropped 4 bases, with 26 bases sitting between them. The CDR3 sequence is 16 residues long. The CDR3 region has the DNA TGCAGCACACACCCCCTGCAGGCTGGACGGGGCTATGGCTACACCTTC. This encodes CSTHPLQAGRGYGYTF.

This chain uses TRBV7-9 with TRBJ2-1; no reliable D call. Germline V gives CDR1 SEHNR, CDR2 FQNEAQ (reference sequence). The CDR3 sequence is 13 residues long. Trimming stripped 2 bases from V and 6 bases from J, with 8 bases between. The CDR3 DNA reads as TGTGCCAGCAGCTTACCTCAGTCCAATGAGCAGTTCTTC. The encoded protein is CASSLPQSNEQFF.

The V gene is TRBV13, the J gene TRBJ2-3; a possible D gene is TRBD2 (6 bases). Germline V gives CDR1 PRHDT, CDR2 FYEKMQ (reference sequence). The CDR3 is 14 residues long. The ends were cut back, 5 bases at V and 8 bases at J, with 17 bases in the middle. CDR3 coding DNA: TGTGCCAGCAGCCGACGGGACTTTATGGCTACGCAGTATTTT. Its protein product is CASSRRDFMATQYF.

The rearrangement uses TRBV6-5 and TRBJ1-3; 9 bases match TRBD1. The ends lost 4 bases at V and 4 bases at J; junction bases unmatched: 5. CDR3 length equals 15 residues. The germline V gene has CDR1 MNHEY and CDR2 SVGAGI. The CDR3, as DNA: TGTGCCAGCAGTTGGGGACAGGGAGAAGGAAACACCATATATTTT. This translates into CASSWGQGEGNTIYF.

The V and J genes are TRBV6-5 and TRBJ2-3; TRBD2 matches at 11 bases. The CDR3 sequence is 16 residues long. V lost 2 bases and J lost 6; bases outside the gene matches: 7. CDR1 and CDR2 (germline): MNHEY, SVGAGI. This chain's CDR3 is CASSYVAGGPGDTQYF. The CDR3 bases are TGTGCCAGCAGTTACGTAGCGGGGGGGCCAGGTGATACGCAGTATTTT.